This T cell receptor (beta chain) was sequenced during a study of blood T cell repertoires in COVID-19. Whole-study context: The origin of the acute and convalescent COVID-19 samples was the United States, Italy and Spain. Sources were T cells, B-cell-depleted T cells, or PBMCs; the material itself was cDNA or gDNA.

The ends lost 6 bases at V and 4 bases at J; junction bases unmatched: 18. The CDR3 runs to 18 residues. The germline V gene encodes CDR1 SNHLY and CDR2 FYNNEI. Seattle patients were enrolled during active infection and followed longitudinally. The authors' processing: Reference gene primer amplification yielded estimated nucleated cell counts. Data came from immunoSEQ multiplex PCR; TCRdb stores just in-frame clones and leaves some out. D and trimming were read from the DNA, whereas the V and J calls and clone size are those reported in that table. The sample records about 120,000 clones, roughly nine tenths being singletons.

The V gene is TRBV2, the J gene TRBJ2-7, with 10 positions matching TRBD1. The source material was peripheral blood. The receptor was isolated from a man between 60 and 75 years old with COVID-19, enrolled during active disease. This CDR3 is CASRERTTFSGQGYEQYF. CDR3 nucleotide sequence: TGTGCCAGCAGGGAACGCACTACCTTCTCGGGACAGGGGTACGAGCAGTACTTC.